This TCR beta chain was documented in a study of blood T cell repertoires in COVID-19. Overall study context: There were acute and convalescent COVID-19 samples, and they came from the United States, Italy and Spain. PBMCs, B-cell-depleted T cells, or T cells were the source of the cDNA or gDNA that made up the material.

In the original processing: Researchers report that nucleated cell counts were estimated from reference gene primer amplification. This table comes from immunoSEQ multiplex PCR, and its TCRdb copy is limited to in-frame clones, with some not included. The DNA gave D and trimming, while V, J and clone size come from that table. This table has some 67,000 clones, roughly nine tenths appearing once. The CDR3 length is 16 residues. This receptor was obtained from a woman aged 18-29 years with acute or convalescent COVID-19. The V call is TRBV21-1, the J call TRBJ2-3; the table's TRBD1 call for D was not verified on the DNA. TRBV21-1 is deemed a pseudogene. The sequenced sample was peripheral blood. The chain's CDR3 is CASSSNPGQGPDTQYF. The CDR3 DNA reads TGTGCCAGCAGCAGCAATCCGGGACAGGGCCCAGATACGCAGTATTTT.